The rows below give T cell receptor beta chains drawn from one sample of a study of blood T cell repertoires in COVID-19. Profiled with immunoSEQ multiplex PCR; TCRdb holds only in-frame clones, not every one. This sample carries about 95,000 clones, roughly 80% of them seen once, and the ten largest clones take roughly 23%. The sequenced material came from peripheral blood. These receptor sequences come from a man older than 75 with active or convalescent COVID-19. Both conserved end residues are part of each CDR3. Fields, in order: D gene, V gene, clone size, J gene, CDR3 protein, CDR3 DNA. A D gene is named only where the DNA matches it firmly. Clone size appears in some rows only: once, few, many, or a class for an expanded clone.

>-|TRBV5-4|-|TRBJ2-3
CASSGQVSAGVDTQYF
TGTGCCAGCAGCGGCCAGGTTAGCGCGGGCGTGGATACGCAGTATTTT
>-|TRBV5-4|once|TRBJ2-1
CASSWGPAREEDEQFF
TGTGCCAGCAGCTGGGGGCCTGCCAGGGAAGAGGATGAGCAGTTCTTC
>-|TRBV28|-|TRBJ1-1
CASSLHAQGMRLTTEAFF
TGTGCCAGCAGTTTACACGCCCAGGGTATGAGGTTGACCACTGAAGCTTTCTTT
>-|TRBV30|-|TRBJ1-5
CAWSVGTLEGSNQPQHF
TGTGCCTGGAGTGTGGGCACTCTAGAGGGTAGCAATCAGCCCCAGCATTTT
>TRBD2|TRBV4-1|-|TRBJ2-1
CASSPRTSGGRGEQFF
TGCGCCAGCAGCCCGCGGACTAGCGGGGGGCGGGGTGAGCAGTTCTTC
>-|TRBV5-1|-|TRBJ1-1
CASSSGQPNTEAFF
TGCGCCAGCAGCTCGGGACAACCGAACACTGAAGCTTTCTTT
>TRBD2|TRBV29-1|-|TRBJ2-2
CSVGSGGYTGELFF
TGCAGCGTCGGTAGCGGGGGCTACACCGGGGAGCTGTTTTTT
>-|TRBV19|-|TRBJ2-7
CASSRAAYYEQYF
TGTGCCAGTAGTAGGGCAGCTTACTACGAGCAGTACTTC
>-|TRBV27|-|TRBJ1-1
CASSLSGTGRGTEAFF
TGTGCCAGCAGTTTATCGGGAACAGGGAGGGGCACTGAAGCTTTCTTT
>-|TRBV12-3/TRBV12-4|few|TRBJ1-3
CASSATEGYTIYF
TGTGCCAGCAGTGCCACTGAGGGTTACACCATATATTTT
>TRBD2|TRBV27|-|TRBJ2-3
CASSRRSSGGGTDTQYF
TGTGCCAGCAGCCGCAGGTCTAGCGGGGGGGGCACAGATACGCAGTATTTT
>-|TRBV5-8|-|TRBJ2-7
CASSLGRVHEQYF
TGTGCCAGCAGCTTGGGCAGGGTCCACGAGCAGTACTTC
>-|TRBV24-1|once|TRBJ2-3
CATSRQYPDTQYF
TGTGCCACCAGTCGACAGTACCCAGATACGCAGTATTTT
>-|TRBV28|once|TRBJ2-2
CASRPPAQGTGELFF
TGTGCCAGCAGGCCTCCTGCCCAGGGCACCGGGGAGCTGTTTTTT
>TRBD2|TRBV7-3|-|TRBJ2-5
CASSPTAGKFETQYF
TGTGCCAGCAGCCCCACAGCGGGGAAGTTTGAGACCCAGTACTTC
>TRBD1|TRBV7-2|few|TRBJ2-7
CASSSGWDRGRLLYF
TGTGCCAGCAGCTCCGGATGGGACAGGGGCCGGTTGCTGTACTTC
>TRBD1|TRBV6-2/TRBV6-3|-|TRBJ1-2
CASSYTGTGFYGYTF
TGTGCCAGCAGTTACACCGGGACAGGCTTCTATGGCTACACCTTC
>-|TRBV29-1|-|TRBJ1-1
CSVDQGMVIGNTEAFF
TGCAGCGTTGACCAGGGAATGGTAATCGGGAACACTGAAGCTTTCTTT
>-|TRBV5-6|-|TRBJ1-5
CASSLRQNQPQHF
TGTGCCAGCAGCTTGAGACAGAATCAGCCCCAGCATTTT
>-|TRBV5-1|-|TRBJ2-1
CASHRNNEQFF
TGCGCCTCCCACAGGAACAATGAGCAGTTCTTC
>-|TRBV5-6|few|TRBJ1-2
CASSGGWGTGYGYTF
TGTGCCAGCAGCGGAGGCTGGGGGACTGGTTATGGCTACACCTTC
>TRBD1|TRBV27|-|TRBJ2-7
CASSFGTGGAYEQYF
TGTGCCAGCAGTTTCGGGACAGGGGGCGCTTACGAGCAGTACTTC
>-|TRBV7-8|few|TRBJ1-4
CASSLLGAVNEKLFF
TGTGCCAGCAGCTTATTAGGGGCAGTTAATGAAAAACTGTTTTTT
>-|TRBV6-5|-|TRBJ1-5
CASRASGTVQPQHF
TGTGCCAGCAGGGCGTCAGGAACAGTTCAGCCCCAGCATTTT
>TRBD1|TRBV15|few|TRBJ1-2
CATSRDRGLNGYTF
TGTGCCACCAGCAGAGATAGGGGGCTGAATGGCTACACCTTC
>-|TRBV11-2|-|TRBJ2-3
CASNDRTSTDTQYF
TGTGCCAGCAATGACAGGACAAGCACAGATACGCAGTATTTT
>-|TRBV3-1/TRBV3-2|-|TRBJ2-1
CASSPSGGEQFF
TGTGCCAGCAGCCCGTCCGGGGGTGAGCAGTTCTTC
>-|TRBV30|-|TRBJ2-5
CAWSLSRETQYF
TGTGCCTGGAGTCTGAGTCGGGAGACCCAGTACTTC
>-|TRBV18|-|TRBJ1-6
CASSPESSHSPLHF
TGTGCCAGCTCCCCCGAGTCTTCGCATTCACCCCTCCACTTT
>-|TRBV18|-|TRBJ1-2
CASSPPMEGSGYTF
TGTGCCAGCTCACCACCGATGGAGGGTAGCGGCTACACCTTC
>-|TRBV25-1|few|TRBJ1-2
CASSSPGSYGYTF
TGTGCCAGCAGTTCCCCGGGGTCATATGGCTACACCTTC
>TRBD2|TRBV5-6|-|TRBJ2-3
CASSFNLAGLTTDTQYF
TGTGCCAGCAGCTTCAACCTGGCGGGACTAACCACAGATACGCAGTATTTT
>-|TRBV3-1/TRBV3-2|once|TRBJ2-2
CASSQAAGWPGELFF
TGTGCCAGCAGCCAAGCGGCAGGGTGGCCCGGGGAGCTGTTTTTT
>TRBD2|TRBV7-7|-|TRBJ2-2
CASSFNSGENTGELFF
TGTGCCAGCAGCTTCAATAGCGGGGAGAACACCGGGGAGCTGTTTTTT
>TRBD1|TRBV11-2|-|TRBJ1-3
CASSSTRQGFSGNTIYF
TGTGCCAGCAGCTCTACCCGACAGGGCTTCTCTGGAAACACCATATATTTT
>TRBD2|TRBV4-1|-|TRBJ2-3
CASSQQRGITDTQYF
TGCGCCAGCAGCCAACAGCGGGGGATCACAGATACGCAGTATTTT
>-|TRBV11-1|few|TRBJ1-2
CASTRRADLGYTF
TGTGCCAGCACTCGCCGGGCGGACTTGGGCTACACCTTC
>-|TRBV28|-|TRBJ1-5
CACSGGTERVNQPQHF
TGTGCCTGCTCCGGGGGGACGGAAAGAGTCAATCAGCCCCAGCATTTT
>-|TRBV6-6|-|TRBJ1-5
CASSLTKRGQPQHF
TGTGCCAGCAGTCTAACAAAAAGGGGTCAGCCCCAGCATTTT
>TRBD1|TRBV5-4|-|TRBJ1-2
CASSLGLGDSAYYGYTF
TGTGCCAGCAGCTTGGGGTTGGGGGACAGCGCCTACTATGGCTACACCTTC